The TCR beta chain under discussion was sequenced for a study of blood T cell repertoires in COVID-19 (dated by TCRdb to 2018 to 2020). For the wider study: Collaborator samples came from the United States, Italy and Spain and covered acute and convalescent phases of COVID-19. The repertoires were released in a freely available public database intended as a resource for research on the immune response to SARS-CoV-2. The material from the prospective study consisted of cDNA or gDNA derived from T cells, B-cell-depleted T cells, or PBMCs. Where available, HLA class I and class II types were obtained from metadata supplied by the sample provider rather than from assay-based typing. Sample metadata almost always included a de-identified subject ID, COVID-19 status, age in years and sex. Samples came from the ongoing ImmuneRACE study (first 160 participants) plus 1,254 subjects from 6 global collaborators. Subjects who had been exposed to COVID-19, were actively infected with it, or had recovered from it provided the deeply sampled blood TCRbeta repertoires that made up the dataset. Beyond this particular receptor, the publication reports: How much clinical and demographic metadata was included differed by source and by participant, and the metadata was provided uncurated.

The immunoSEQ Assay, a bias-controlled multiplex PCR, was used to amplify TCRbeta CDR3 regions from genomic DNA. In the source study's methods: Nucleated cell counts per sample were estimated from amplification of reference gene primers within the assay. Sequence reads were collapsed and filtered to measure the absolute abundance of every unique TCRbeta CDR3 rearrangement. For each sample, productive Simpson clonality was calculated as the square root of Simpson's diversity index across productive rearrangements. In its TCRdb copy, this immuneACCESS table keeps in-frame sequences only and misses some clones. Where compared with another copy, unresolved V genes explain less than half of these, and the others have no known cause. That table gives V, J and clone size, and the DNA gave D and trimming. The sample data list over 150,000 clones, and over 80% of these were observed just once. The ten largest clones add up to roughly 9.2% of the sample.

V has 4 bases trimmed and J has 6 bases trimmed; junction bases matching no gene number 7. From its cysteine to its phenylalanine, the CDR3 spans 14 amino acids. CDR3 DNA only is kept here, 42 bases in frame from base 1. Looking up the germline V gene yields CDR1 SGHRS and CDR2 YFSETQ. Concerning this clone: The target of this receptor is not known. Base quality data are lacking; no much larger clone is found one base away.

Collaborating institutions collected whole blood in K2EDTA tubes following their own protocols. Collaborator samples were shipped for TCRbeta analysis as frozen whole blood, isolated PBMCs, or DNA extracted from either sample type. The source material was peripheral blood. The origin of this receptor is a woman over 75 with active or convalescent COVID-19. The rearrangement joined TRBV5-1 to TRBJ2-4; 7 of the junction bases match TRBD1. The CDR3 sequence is CASSQKQGTNIQYF. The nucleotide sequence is TGCGCCAGCAGCCAAAAACAGGGGACAAACATTCAGTACTTC.